Listed below are T cell receptor beta chains from one sample, sequenced in a study of cytomegalovirus exposure and HLA in healthy donors. TCRdb keeps only in-frame clones here, not all; method: immunoSEQ multiplex PCR. The sample carries 200,000 or so clones, approximately 84% recorded once. Sequenced material: PBMCs. The source is a woman in her fifties or sixties in good health and CMV-seropositive. Each CDR3 is given with its conserved first and last residue. Fields, in order: D gene, clone size, J gene, CDR3 length, V gene, CDR3 protein, CDR3 DNA. A D gene is named only where the DNA matches it firmly. Only some rows state a clone size, as once, few, many or a class for expanded clones.

>.|.|TRBJ2-1|12|TRBV6-5
CASSYRGNEQFF
TGTGCCAGCAGTTACAGGGGCAATGAGCAGTTCTTC
>TRBD2|.|TRBJ2-5|18|TRBV9
CASSEGTSGGSYQETQYF
TGTGCCAGCAGCGAGGGGACTAGCGGGGGGTCGTACCAAGAGACCCAGTACTTC
>TRBD2|once|TRBJ2-3|14|TRBV5-8
CASSSTSGADTQYF
TGTGCCAGCAGCTCGACTAGCGGGGCCGATACGCAGTATTTT
>.|.|TRBJ2-3|11|TRBV19
CASSNKDTQYF
TGTGCCAGTAGTAACAAAGATACGCAGTATTTT
>.|.|TRBJ2-7|15|TRBV15
CATSREMWDIYEQYF
TGTGCCACCAGCAGAGAAATGTGGGACATCTACGAGCAGTACTTC
>TRBD2|.|TRBJ2-1|15|TRBV7-3
CASSSLAGSYNEQFF
TGTGCCAGCAGCTCCCTAGCGGGGAGCTACAATGAGCAGTTCTTC
>.|.|TRBJ1-4|14|TRBV7-9
CASSWDLQNEKLFF
TGTGCCAGCAGCTGGGACTTACAGAATGAAAAACTGTTTTTT
>.|.|TRBJ2-5|15|TRBV7-3
CASSLTRDPQETQYF
TGTGCCAGCAGCTTAACGAGGGATCCTCAAGAGACCCAGTACTTC
>.|.|TRBJ1-1|13|TRBV6-5
CASSEVTGTEAFF
TGTGCCAGCAGTGAAGTGACGGGCACTGAAGCTTTCTTT
>TRBD2|.|TRBJ2-3|14|TRBV10-1
CASSDRGVTDTQYF
TGCGCCAGCAGTGACCGGGGGGTCACAGATACGCAGTATTTT
>.|.|TRBJ2-5|14|TRBV10-3
CAISGQGGEETQYF
TGTGCCATCAGTGGACAGGGAGGCGAGGAGACCCAGTACTTC
>TRBD1|.|TRBJ2-1|15|TRBV28
CASSLVGQGYNEQFF
TGTGCCAGCAGTTTAGTAGGACAGGGATACAATGAGCAGTTCTTC
>.|.|TRBJ1-2|14|TRBV2
CASSEQGINYGYTF
TGTGCCAGCAGTGAACAGGGCATCAACTATGGCTACACCTTC
>TRBD2|.|TRBJ2-2|15|TRBV2
CASSETSGTPGKLFF
TGTGCCAGCAGTGAAACTAGCGGGACTCCCGGAAAGCTGTTTTTT
>.|.|TRBJ1-1|14|TRBV28
CASTQSRGMAEAFF
TGTGCCAGCACTCAATCCCGGGGGATGGCTGAAGCTTTCTTT
>.|.|TRBJ2-3|13|TRBV7-3
CASSLGGTDTQYF
TGTGCCAGCAGCTTAGGGGGGACAGATACGCAGTATTTT
>.|.|TRBJ2-1|15|TRBV4-1
CASSQVLAVYNEQFF
TGCGCCAGCAGCCAAGTATTAGCGGTATACAATGAGCAGTTCTTC
>.|.|TRBJ2-1|11|TRBV2
CASRLAYEQFF
TGTGCCAGCAGGCTAGCTTATGAGCAGTTCTTC
>.|.|TRBJ2-3|14|TRBV29-1
CSVGELVSTDTQYF
TGCAGCGTTGGCGAACTGGTTAGCACAGATACGCAGTATTTT
>TRBD1|many|TRBJ1-6|14|TRBV19
CASIETGSNSPLHF
TGTGCCAGTATAGAGACAGGGTCCAATTCACCCCTCCACTTT
>TRBD2|.|TRBJ2-3|17|TRBV10-3
CAISESRLAGGPDTQYF
TGTGCCATCAGTGAGTCGAGACTAGCGGGGGGGCCAGATACGCAGTATTTT
>.|few|TRBJ2-6|18|TRBV19
CASRETGTITSGANVLTF
TGTGCCAGTAGAGAGACAGGTACGATAACCTCTGGGGCCAACGTCCTGACTTTC
>.|.|TRBJ1-6|12|TRBV6-6
CASRTGNSPLHF
TGTGCCAGCAGGACGGGGAATTCACCCCTCCACTTT
>.|once|TRBJ1-1|13|TRBV5-1
CASSVAGGTEAFF
TGCGCCAGCAGCGTGGCGGGGGGGACTGAAGCTTTCTTT
>.|once|TRBJ2-3|16|TRBV6-6
CASSYGPSLSTDTQYF
TGTGCCAGCAGCTACGGGCCCTCCCTCAGCACAGATACGCAGTATTTT
>TRBD1|few|TRBJ1-1|14|TRBV7-2
CASSVGQIHTEAFF
TGTGCCAGCAGCGTGGGACAGATCCACACTGAAGCTTTCTTT
>TRBD1|.|TRBJ2-7|14|TRBV29-1
CSVENPGTGYEQYF
TGCAGCGTTGAAAACCCCGGGACAGGGTACGAGCAGTACTTC
>.|.|TRBJ1-4|14|TRBV5-6
CASSKEGSGEKLFF
TGTGCCAGCAGCAAGGAGGGATCAGGAGAAAAACTGTTTTTT
>TRBD2|.|TRBJ2-1|14|TRBV7-3
CASSLIGTSGEQFF
TGTGCCAGCAGCCTAATCGGGACTAGTGGTGAGCAGTTCTTC
>TRBD1|.|TRBJ2-1|17|TRBV2
CASSDFGQGGSYNEQFF
TGTGCCAGCAGTGATTTCGGACAGGGGGGATCCTACAATGAGCAGTTCTTC
>.|.|TRBJ1-2|13|TRBV6-4
CASSPGGAYGYTF
TGTGCCAGCAGCCCCGGGGGGGCCTATGGCTACACCTTC
>TRBD2|.|TRBJ2-5|16|TRBV9
CASSVGTSGGQETQYF
TGTGCCAGCAGCGTAGGAACTAGCGGGGGTCAAGAGACCCAGTACTTC
>.|.|TRBJ1-1|17|TRBV19
CASSKILTGTPNTEAFF
TGTGCCAGTAGCAAGATCCTAACCGGGACACCGAACACTGAAGCTTTCTTT
>.|.|TRBJ1-1|15|TRBV7-9
CASSSSPAGNTEAFF
TGTGCCAGCAGCTCCTCCCCCGCGGGTAACACTGAAGCTTTCTTT
>.|.|TRBJ1-1|15|TRBV7-2
CASSLESHTNTEAFF
TGTGCCAGCAGCTTAGAGTCACACACGAACACTGAAGCTTTCTTT
>.|few|TRBJ1-3|13|TRBV5-4
CASSLTGSNTIYF
TGTGCCAGCAGCCTAACAGGTTCGAACACCATATATTTT
>.|few|TRBJ2-1|13|TRBV6-6
CACGVSSYNEQFF
TGTGCCTGCGGGGTGAGCTCCTACAATGAGCAGTTCTTC
>TRBD2|.|TRBJ2-3|16|TRBV19
CASSIISGGAPDTQYF
TGTGCCAGTAGTATCATTAGCGGGGGGGCCCCAGATACGCAGTATTTT
>.|.|TRBJ1-1|11|TRBV28
CASRRGYEAFF
TGTGCCAGCAGGAGGGGGTATGAAGCTTTCTTT
>TRBD2|once|TRBJ2-3|17|TRBV5-4
CASSVGSGGTLTDTQYF
TGTGCCAGCAGCGTGGGTAGCGGGGGGACACTAACAGATACGCAGTATTTT
>.|.|TRBJ1-2|14|TRBV28
CASSLSDNGWGYTF
TGTGCCAGCAGTTTATCGGACAACGGTTGGGGCTACACCTTC
>.|.|TRBJ2-5|13|TRBV7-3
CASSLQGVETQYF
TGTGCCAGCAGCTTACAGGGCGTGGAGACCCAGTACTTC
>TRBD1|few|TRBJ2-7|14|TRBV6-5
CASRRDRGLNEQYF
TGTGCCAGCAGGCGGGACAGGGGCCTGAACGAGCAGTACTTC
>.|.|TRBJ1-1|14|TRBV5-1
CASSWEGGDTEAFF
TGCGCCAGCAGCTGGGAAGGGGGGGACACTGAAGCTTTCTTT
>TRBD1|.|TRBJ1-1|15|TRBV5-1
CASSSQGQGNTEAFF
TGCGCCAGCAGCTCCCAGGGACAGGGGAACACTGAAGCTTTCTTT